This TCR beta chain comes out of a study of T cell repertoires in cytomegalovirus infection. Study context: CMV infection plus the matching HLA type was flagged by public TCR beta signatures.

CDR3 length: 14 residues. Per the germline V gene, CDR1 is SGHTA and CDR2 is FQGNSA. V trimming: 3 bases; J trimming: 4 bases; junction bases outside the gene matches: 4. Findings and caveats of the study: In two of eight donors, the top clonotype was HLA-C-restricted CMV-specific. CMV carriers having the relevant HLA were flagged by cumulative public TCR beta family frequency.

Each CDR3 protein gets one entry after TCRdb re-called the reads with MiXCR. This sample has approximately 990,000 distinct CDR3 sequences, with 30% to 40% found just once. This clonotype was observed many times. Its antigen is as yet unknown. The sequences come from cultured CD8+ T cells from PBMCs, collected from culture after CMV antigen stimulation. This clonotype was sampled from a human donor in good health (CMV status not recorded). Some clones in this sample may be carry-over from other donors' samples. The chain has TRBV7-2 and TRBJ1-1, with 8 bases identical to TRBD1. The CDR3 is CASSFYRGSTEAFF. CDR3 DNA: TGTGCCAGCAGCTTCTACAGGGGGAGCACTGAAGCTTTCTTT.